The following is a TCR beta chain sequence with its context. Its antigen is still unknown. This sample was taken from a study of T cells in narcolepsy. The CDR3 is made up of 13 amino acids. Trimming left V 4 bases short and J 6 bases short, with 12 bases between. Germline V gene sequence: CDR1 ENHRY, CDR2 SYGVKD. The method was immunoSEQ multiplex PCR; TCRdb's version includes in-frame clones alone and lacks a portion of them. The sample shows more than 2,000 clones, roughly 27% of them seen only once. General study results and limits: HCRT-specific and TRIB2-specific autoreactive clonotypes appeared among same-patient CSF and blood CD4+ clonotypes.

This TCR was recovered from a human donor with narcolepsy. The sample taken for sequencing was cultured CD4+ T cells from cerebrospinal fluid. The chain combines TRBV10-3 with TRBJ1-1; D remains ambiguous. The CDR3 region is CAISGEGHSEAFF. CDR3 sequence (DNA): TGTGCCATCAGTGGAGAAGGCCACTCTGAAGCTTTCTTT.